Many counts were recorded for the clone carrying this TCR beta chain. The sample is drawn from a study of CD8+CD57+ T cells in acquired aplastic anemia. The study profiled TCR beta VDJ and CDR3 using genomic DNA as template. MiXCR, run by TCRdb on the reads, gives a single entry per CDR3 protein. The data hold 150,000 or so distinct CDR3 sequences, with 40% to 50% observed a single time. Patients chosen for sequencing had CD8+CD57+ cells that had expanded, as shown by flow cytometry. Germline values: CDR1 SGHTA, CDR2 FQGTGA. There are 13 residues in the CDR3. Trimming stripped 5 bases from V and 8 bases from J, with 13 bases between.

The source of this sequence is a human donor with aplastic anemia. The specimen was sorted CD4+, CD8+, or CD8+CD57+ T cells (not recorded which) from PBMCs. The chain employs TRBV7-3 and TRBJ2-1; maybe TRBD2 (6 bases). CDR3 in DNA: TGTGCCAGCAGCCACTACGGGAGCGATGAGCAGTTCTTC. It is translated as CASSHYGSDEQFF.